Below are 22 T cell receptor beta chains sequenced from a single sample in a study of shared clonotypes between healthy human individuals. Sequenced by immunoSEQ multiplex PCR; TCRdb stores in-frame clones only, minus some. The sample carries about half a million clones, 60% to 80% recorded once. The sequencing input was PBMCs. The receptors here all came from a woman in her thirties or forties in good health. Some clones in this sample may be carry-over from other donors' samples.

CDR3 amino acids: CASSLPDRVWGYTF. The CDR3 DNA reads TGTGCCAGCAGTTTACCGGACAGGGTATGGGGCTACACCTTC. The gene calls are TRBV28 and TRBJ1-2; 8 bases fit TRBD1. The ends lost 2 bases at V and 8 bases at J; junction bases unmatched: 7. CDR3 length: 14 amino acids. Germline CDR1 MDHEN, CDR2 SYDVKM.

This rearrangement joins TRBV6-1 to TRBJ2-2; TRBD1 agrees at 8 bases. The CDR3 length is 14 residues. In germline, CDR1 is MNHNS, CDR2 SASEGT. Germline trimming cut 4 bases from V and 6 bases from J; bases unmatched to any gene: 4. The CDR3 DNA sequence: TGTGCCAGCAGTGTACAGGGGGTGGCCGGGGAGCTGTTTTTT. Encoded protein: CASSVQGVAGELFF.

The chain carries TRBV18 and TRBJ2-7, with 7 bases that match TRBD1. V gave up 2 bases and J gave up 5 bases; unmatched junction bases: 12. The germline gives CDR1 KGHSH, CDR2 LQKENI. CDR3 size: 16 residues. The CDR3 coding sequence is TGTGCCAGCTCACCAGGTTTTGACAGGGCAAGGAACGAGCAGTACTTC. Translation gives CASSPGFDRARNEQYF.

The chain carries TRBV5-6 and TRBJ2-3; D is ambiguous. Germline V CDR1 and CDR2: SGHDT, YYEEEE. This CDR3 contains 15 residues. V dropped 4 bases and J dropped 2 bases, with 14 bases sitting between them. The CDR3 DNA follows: TGTGCCAGCAGCGAAACGGGCCTCTCCACAGATACGCAGTATTTT. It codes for CASSETGLSTDTQYF.

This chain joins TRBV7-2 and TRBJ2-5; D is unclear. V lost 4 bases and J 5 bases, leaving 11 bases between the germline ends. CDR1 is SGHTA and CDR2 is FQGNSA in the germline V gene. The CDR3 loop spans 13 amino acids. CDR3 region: CASSSPGRETQYF. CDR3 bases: TGTGCCAGCAGCTCGCCGGGCCGCGAGACCCAGTACTTC.

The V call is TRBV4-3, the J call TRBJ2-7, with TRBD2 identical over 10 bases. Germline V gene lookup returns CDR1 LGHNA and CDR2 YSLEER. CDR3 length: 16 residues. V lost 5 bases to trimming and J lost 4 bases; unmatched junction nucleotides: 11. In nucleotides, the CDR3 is TGCGCCAGCAGCGCCCATCTAGCGGGAGAGGGGTACGAGCAGTACTTC. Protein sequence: CASSAHLAGEGYEQYF.

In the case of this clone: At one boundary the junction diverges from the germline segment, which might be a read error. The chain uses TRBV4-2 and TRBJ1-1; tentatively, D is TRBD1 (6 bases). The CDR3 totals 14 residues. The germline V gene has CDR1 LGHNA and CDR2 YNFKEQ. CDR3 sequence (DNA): TGTGCCAGCAGCAAAGATGGGGGGCTGGCTGAAGCTTTCTTT. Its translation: CASSKDGGLAEAFF.

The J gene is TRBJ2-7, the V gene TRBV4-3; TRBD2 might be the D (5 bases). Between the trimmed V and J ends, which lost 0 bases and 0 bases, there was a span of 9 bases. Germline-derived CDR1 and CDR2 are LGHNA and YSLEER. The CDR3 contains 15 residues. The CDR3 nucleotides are TGCGCCAGCAGCCAAGAACTAGGGAGCTCCTACGAGCAGTACTTC. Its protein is CASSQELGSSYEQYF.

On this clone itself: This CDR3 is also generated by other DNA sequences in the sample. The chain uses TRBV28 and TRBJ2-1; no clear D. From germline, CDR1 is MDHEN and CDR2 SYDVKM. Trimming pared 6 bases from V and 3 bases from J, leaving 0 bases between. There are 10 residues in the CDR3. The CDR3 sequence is CASSYNEQFF. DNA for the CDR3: TGTGCCAGCAGCTACAATGAGCAGTTCTTC.

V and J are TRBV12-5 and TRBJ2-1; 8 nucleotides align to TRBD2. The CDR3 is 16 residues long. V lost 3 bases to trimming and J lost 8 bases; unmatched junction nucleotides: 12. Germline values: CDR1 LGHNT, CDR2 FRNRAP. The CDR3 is CASGLGKGLVSDEQFF. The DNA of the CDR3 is TGTGCTAGTGGTTTAGGGAAGGGACTAGTGTCAGATGAGCAGTTCTTC.

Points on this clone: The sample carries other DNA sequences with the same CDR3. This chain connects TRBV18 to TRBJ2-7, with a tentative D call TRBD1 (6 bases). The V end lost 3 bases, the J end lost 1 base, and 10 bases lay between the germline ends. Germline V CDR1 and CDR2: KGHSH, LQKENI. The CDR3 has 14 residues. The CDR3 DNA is TGTGCCAGCTCACCTCAGGGGAGTTCCTACGAGCAGTACTTC. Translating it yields CASSPQGSSYEQYF.

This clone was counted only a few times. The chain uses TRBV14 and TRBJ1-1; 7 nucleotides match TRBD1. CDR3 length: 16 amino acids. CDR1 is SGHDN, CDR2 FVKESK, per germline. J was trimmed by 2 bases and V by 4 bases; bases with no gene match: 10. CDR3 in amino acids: CASSPRQGVDNTEAFF. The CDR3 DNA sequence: TGTGCCAGCAGCCCCAGACAGGGAGTAGATAACACTGAAGCTTTCTTT.

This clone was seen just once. The CDR3 loop reads CASSEGRNYGYTF. The DNA for the CDR3 is TGTGCCAGCAGTGAGGGACGCAACTATGGCTACACCTTC. The chain joins TRBV25-1 to TRBJ1-2; maybe TRBD1 (5 bases). CDR3 length equals 13 residues. Between the trimmed V and J ends, which lost 3 bases and 2 bases, there was a span of 7 bases. CDR1 MGHDK and CDR2 SYGVNS come from the germline V gene.

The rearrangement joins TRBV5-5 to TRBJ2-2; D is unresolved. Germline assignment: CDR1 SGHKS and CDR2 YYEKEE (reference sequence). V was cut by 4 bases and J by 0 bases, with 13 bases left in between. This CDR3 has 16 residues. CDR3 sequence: CASSMRSLTNTGELFF. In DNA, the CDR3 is TGTGCCAGCAGCATGCGATCTCTTACGAACACCGGGGAGCTGTTTTTT.

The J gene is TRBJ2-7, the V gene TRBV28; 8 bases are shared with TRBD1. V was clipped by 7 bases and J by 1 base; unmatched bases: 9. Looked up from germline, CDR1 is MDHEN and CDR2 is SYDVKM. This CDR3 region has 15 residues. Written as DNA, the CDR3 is TGTGCCAGCACTATATCCCGGGACAGGTCCTACGAGCAGTACTTC. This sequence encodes CASTISRDRSYEQYF.

CDR3 loop: CATSRDNFPRTPYNEQFF. Here the CDR3 DNA reads TGTGCCACCAGCAGAGATAATTTCCCCCGGACTCCGTACAATGAGCAGTTCTTC. V usage is TRBV15 and J usage is TRBJ2-1; tentatively, D is TRBD2 (5 bases). The CDR3 extends over 18 amino acids. The V gene lost 0 bases and the J gene lost 4 bases, with 19 bases spanning the gap. Germline CDR1 and CDR2: LNHNV and YYDKDF (reference sequence).

The CDR3 loop is CASSQGTGHFRGYTF. The CDR3 DNA reads TGCGCCAGCAGCCAAGGAACAGGACATTTCCGTGGCTACACCTTC. This sequence joins TRBV4-3 and TRBJ1-2; perhaps TRBD1 as D (5 bases). V was trimmed by 1 base and J by 7 bases, leaving 16 bases between them. Germline CDR1 LGHNA, CDR2 YSLEER. This CDR3 has 15 residues.

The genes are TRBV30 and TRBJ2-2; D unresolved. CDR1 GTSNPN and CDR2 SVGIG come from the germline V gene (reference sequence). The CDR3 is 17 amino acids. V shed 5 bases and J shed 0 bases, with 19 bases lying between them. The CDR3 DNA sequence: TGTGCCTGGGACGATTCTCCAACTACCGCGAACACCGGGGAGCTGTTTTTT. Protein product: CAWDDSPTTANTGELFF.

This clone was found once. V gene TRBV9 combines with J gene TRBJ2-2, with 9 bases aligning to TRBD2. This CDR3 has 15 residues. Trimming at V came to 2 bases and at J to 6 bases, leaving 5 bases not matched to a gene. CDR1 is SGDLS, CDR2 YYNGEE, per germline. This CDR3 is CASSVSGRRPGELFF. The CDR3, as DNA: TGTGCCAGCAGCGTGAGCGGGAGGAGGCCCGGGGAGCTGTTTTTT.

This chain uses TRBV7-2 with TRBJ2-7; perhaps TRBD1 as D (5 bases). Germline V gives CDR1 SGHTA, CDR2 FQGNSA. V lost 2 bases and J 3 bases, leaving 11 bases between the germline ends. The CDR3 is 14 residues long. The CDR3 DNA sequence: TGTGCCAGCAGCTTACAGGGTTGGGGCTACGAGCAGTACTTC. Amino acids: CASSLQGWGYEQYF.

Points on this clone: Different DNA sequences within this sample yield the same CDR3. CDR3 residues: CASSLSANTEAFF. Here the CDR3 DNA reads TGTGCCAGCAGCTTATCAGCGAACACTGAAGCTTTCTTT. This chain uses TRBV11-2 with TRBJ1-1; D is unresolved. This CDR3 has 13 residues. V shed 2 bases and J shed 1 base, with 5 bases lying between them. CDR1 SGHAT and CDR2 FQNNGV come from the germline V gene.

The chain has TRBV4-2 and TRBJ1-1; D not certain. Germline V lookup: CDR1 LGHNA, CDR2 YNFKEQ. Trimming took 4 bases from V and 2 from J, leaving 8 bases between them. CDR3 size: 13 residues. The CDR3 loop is CASSRTGNTEAFF. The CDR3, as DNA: TGTGCCAGCAGCCGGACGGGAAACACTGAAGCTTTCTTT.